The source of this TCR beta chain is a study of blood T cell repertoires in COVID-19. Study-wide context: The United States, Italy and Spain provided the acute and convalescent COVID-19 samples. T cells, B-cell-depleted T cells, or PBMCs supplied cDNA or gDNA.

Original processing notes: Estimates of nucleated cell counts were drawn from the amplification of reference gene primers. TCRdb's copy holds only in-frame clones and misses some; the assay was immunoSEQ multiplex PCR. That table furnishes V, J and clone size, whereas the DNA furnished D and trimming. This table has 75,000 to 100,000 clones, approximately 90% appearing once. Germline assignment: CDR1 SGHTA and CDR2 FQGNSA. V gave up 2 bases and J gave up 3 bases, with 17 bases separating them. The CDR3 has 17 residues. The V gene is TRBV7-2, the J gene TRBJ2-1, with TRBD2 as a possible D gene (5 bases). This TCR came from a human donor in a cohort sampled during active COVID-19. Sequenced: peripheral blood. The DNA of the CDR3 is TGTGCCAGCAGCTTAAATTTCCCTAGAGGGATCTACAATGAGCAGTTCTTC. Amino acid sequence: CASSLNFPRGIYNEQFF.